This TCR beta chain was captured in a study of T cell responses to AZD1222 COVID-19 vaccine. The study, taken as a whole, reports: Sampling captured repertoires only after the peak T cell response.

CDR3 length equals 15 residues. V gave up 0 bases and J gave up 4 bases, with 12 bases separating them. Germline lookup yields CDR1 SGHAT and CDR2 FQNNGV. The table came from immunoSEQ multiplex PCR; TCRdb's copy has only in-frame clones and leaves some out. The repertoire includes 100,000 to 140,000 clones, approximately 89% of them detected once, and around 20% sits in the top ten. As concerns this clone: The antigen remains undetermined.

The receptor was derived from an adult in good health. The specimen comprised peripheral blood, sampled on day 0 of AZD1222 vaccination. This chain connects TRBV11-2 to TRBJ1-1; TRBD1 is a possible D gene (5 bases). The CDR3 loop reads CASSLERVGVTEAFF. CDR3 DNA sequence: TGTGCCAGCAGCTTAGAAAGGGTGGGGGTCACTGAAGCTTTCTTT.